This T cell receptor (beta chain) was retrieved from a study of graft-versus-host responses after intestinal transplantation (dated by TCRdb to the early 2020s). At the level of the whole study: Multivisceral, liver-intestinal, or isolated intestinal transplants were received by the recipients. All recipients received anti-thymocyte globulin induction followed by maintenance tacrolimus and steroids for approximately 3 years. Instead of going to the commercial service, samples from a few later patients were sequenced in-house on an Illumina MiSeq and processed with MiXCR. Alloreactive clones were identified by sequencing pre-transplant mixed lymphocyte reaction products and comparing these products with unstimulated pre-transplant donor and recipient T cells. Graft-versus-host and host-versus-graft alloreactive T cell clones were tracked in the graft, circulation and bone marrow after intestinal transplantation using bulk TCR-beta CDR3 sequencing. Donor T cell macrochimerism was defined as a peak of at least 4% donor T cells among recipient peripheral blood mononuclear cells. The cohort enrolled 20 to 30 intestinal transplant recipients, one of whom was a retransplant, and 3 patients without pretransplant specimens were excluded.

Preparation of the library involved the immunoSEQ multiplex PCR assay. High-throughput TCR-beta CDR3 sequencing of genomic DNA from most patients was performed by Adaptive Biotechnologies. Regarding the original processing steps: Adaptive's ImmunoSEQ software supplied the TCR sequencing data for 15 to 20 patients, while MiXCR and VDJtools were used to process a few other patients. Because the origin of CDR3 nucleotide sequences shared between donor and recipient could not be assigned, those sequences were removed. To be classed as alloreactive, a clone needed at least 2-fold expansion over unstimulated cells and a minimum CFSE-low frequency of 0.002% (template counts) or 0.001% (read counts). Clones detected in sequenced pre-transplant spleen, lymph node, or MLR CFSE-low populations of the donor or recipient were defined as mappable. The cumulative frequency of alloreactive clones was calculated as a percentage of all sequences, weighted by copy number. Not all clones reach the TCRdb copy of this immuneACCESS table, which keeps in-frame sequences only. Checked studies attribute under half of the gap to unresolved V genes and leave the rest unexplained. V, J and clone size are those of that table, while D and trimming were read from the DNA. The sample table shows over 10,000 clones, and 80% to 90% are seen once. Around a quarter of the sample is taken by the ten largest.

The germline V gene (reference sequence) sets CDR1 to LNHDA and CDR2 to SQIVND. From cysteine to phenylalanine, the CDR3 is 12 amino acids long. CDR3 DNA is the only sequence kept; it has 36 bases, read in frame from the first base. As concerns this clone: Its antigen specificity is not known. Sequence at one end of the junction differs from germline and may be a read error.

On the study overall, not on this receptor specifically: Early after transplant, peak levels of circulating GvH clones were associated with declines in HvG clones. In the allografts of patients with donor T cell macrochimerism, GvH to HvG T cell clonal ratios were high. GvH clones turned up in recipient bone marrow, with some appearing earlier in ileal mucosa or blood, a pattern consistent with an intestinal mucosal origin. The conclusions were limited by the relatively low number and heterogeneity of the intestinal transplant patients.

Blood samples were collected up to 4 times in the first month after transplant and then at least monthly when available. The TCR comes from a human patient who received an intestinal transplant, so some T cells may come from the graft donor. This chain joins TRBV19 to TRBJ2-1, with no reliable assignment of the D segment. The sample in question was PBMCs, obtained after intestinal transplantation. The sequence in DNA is TGTGCGAGTAAAGGGCTCTACAATGAGCAGTTCTTC. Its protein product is CASKGLYNEQFF.